This T cell receptor beta chain was documented in a study of tumor and adjacent non-tumor tissue in lung cancer (dated by TCRdb to the late 2010s). A note on the overall study: Patients with adenocarcinoma (about 12), squamous cell carcinoma (2) and small cell lung cancer (1) were included in the cohort. A total of roughly 120,000,000 productive TCRbeta reads were generated by sequencing, corresponding to an average of around 4 million reads per sample. Bulk TCRbeta repertoires were compared between lung tumor tissue and matched distant non-tumor lung tissue obtained from more than 12 lung cancer patients. More than 25 paired specimens, one tumor and one normal lung sample per patient, were profiled by TCRbeta CDR3 sequencing. Ages among the approximately 15 patients ranged from about 31 to 80 years, there were around 10 men and 5 women, and disease was at TNM stage I to III.

Deletion took 5 bases off V and 10 bases off J, with a span of 12 bases between the germline ends. The CDR3 holds 12 amino acids from the cysteine to the phenylalanine. Just CDR3 DNA is preserved here, 36 bases in frame from base 1. For CDR1 and CDR2, the germline V gene lists SGHTA and FQGTGA. The library was prepared using multiplex PCR. TCRdb lists the instrument as Illumina HiSeq 2500. TCRbeta libraries were built by three rounds of nested PCR using primers (Table S4), following protocols modified from ARM-PCR. Before sequencing, PCR products of 200-500 bp were cut from the gel and purified using the QIAquick gel extraction kit. The authors' pipeline ran thus. Reads were cleaned with Trimmomatic, merged with FLASH into complete CDR3 sequences, and assigned to V(D)J germline segments with MiTCR. Clonal diversity was computed as the inverse Simpson's index with VDJtools. Productive reads were defined as in-frame sequences without a premature stop codon. In-frame beta chains were kept once TCRdb had trimmed the public reads at Q25 with fastp and called clones with MiXCR. When rows share a CDR3 protein, they turn into one entry using the most common DNA and genes. The V and J calls and clone size are TCRdb's, not the authors'. The sample table lists 90,000 or so distinct CDR3 sequences, about 61% of them with a count of one. The ten largest clones represent roughly 15% of the sample.

RNA was isolated from bulk, unsorted tissue, and RNA quality was assessed with a NanoDrop ND-1000 and an Agilent 2100. The donors were newly diagnosed lung cancer patients admitted for thoracic surgery in China from August to November 2014 who had not received prior chemotherapy. Patients with previous radiotherapy or chemotherapy, or with another concurrent cancer, were excluded from the study. Pieces of surgical tissue measuring roughly 1-2.2 cm3 were kept in RNAlater solution and stored at -80 degrees C until use. Broad study findings and their caveats: Neither the sequencing platform nor unique molecular identifiers are named or mentioned anywhere in the methods. Peripheral blood was not sequenced, so blood TCRbeta repertoires were not examined in the lung cancer patients of the study. Significantly higher TCR diversity was found in younger patients, and higher tumor TCR diversity was associated with shorter overall and disease-free survival. The top 100 clones accounted for a significantly larger cumulative portion of the repertoire in normal lung than in tumor tissue. Tumor tissue showed significantly higher TCR diversity (inverse Simpson) than normal lung tissue, at around 450 vs 150 (P = 0.0075, Mann-Whitney U test). With only about 16 patients in the cohort, the authors noted that larger samples and more detailed clinical data are needed.

This clonotype has a handful of counts. Its antigen is still unknown. Nothing much larger sits one base from this clone, and base qualities are not available. The sequence links TRBV7-3 to TRBJ2-1; the D gene is perhaps TRBD2, on 5 matching bases. The receptor was isolated from a man between 70 and 80 years old with non-small cell lung cancer. Sequencing used lung tumor tissue. The CDR3 has the sequence CASSPRTGEQFF. The DNA reads as follows: TGTGCCAGCAGCCCCCGGACGGGAGAGCAGTTCTTC. Joined to the reference TRBV7-3 and TRBJ2-1 proteins, this CDR3 gives the full variable domain: GAGVSQTPSNKVTEKGKYVELRCDPISGHTALYWYRQSLGQGPEFLIYFQGTGAADDSGLPNDRFFAVRPEGSVSTLKIQRTERGDSAVYLCASSPRTGEQFFGPGTRLTVL.